These T cell receptor beta chains were read from a single sample in a study of blood T cells in healthy people across ages. Each CDR3 protein gets one entry after TCRdb re-called the 5' RACE reads with MiXCR. The data contain about 970,000 distinct CDR3 sequences, just over 50% of them singletons. The sample was blood. These receptors all stem from a woman aged 60-70 years in good health. CDR3s include the opening cysteine and the closing phenylalanine or tryptophan. The D gene is left open where the match is weak. Some rows mark clone size as missing; the rest say once, few, many or name a class of expanded clone.

CASSLGFGWPQHF	TGTGCCAGCAGCTTGGGCTTCGGGTGGCCCCAGCATTTT	-	-	TRBV7-2	TRBJ1-5
CSAGPRTASGTQYF	TGCAGCGCGGGGCCCAGGACGGCGTCGGGTACGCAGTATTTT	-	few	TRBV29-1	TRBJ2-3
CASSQEGRKYTGELFF	TGCGCCAGCAGCCAAGAGGGGAGGAAATACACCGGGGAGCTGTTTTTT	-	-	TRBV4-3	TRBJ2-2
CASSTMAGASYEQYF	TGCGCCAGCAGTACAATGGCCGGGGCCTCCTACGAGCAGTACTTC	-	few	TRBV4-3	TRBJ2-7
CASSYSPHDFTDTQYF	TGTGCCAGCAGTTACTCCCCTCACGATTTCACAGATACGCAGTATTTT	-	few	TRBV6-2/TRBV6-3	TRBJ2-3
CSDLAGGGSEQFF	TGCAGCGACTTAGCGGGAGGGGGGAGTGAGCAGTTCTTC	TRBD2	few	TRBV29-1	TRBJ2-1
CASSSSFGGIGYEQYF	TGTGCCAGCAGCTCCTCCTTTGGGGGTATCGGCTACGAGCAGTACTTC	-	few	TRBV4-2	TRBJ2-7
CSARAGGRNTGELFF	TGCAGTGCTAGAGCTGGCGGGAGAAACACCGGGGAGCTGTTTTTT	TRBD2	-	TRBV20-1	TRBJ2-2
CSARRGAKNTGELFF	TGCAGTGCTAGACGGGGGGCGAAGAACACCGGGGAGCTGTTTTTT	-	-	TRBV20-1	TRBJ2-2
CSASGQGGDEKLFF	TGCAGTGCTTCCGGACAGGGTGGGGATGAAAAACTGTTTTTT	TRBD1	few	TRBV20-1	TRBJ1-4
CASSFRVLGSYEQYF	TGTGCCAGCAGCTTCAGGGTCCTCGGCTCCTACGAGCAGTACTTC	-	-	TRBV7-9	TRBJ2-7
CASSAGQGSSYEQYF	TGTGCCAGCAGCGCCGGACAGGGGAGCTCCTACGAGCAGTACTTC	TRBD1	few	TRBV9	TRBJ2-7
CATSGSSGQGSGANVLTF	TGTGCCACCAGTGGAAGCTCCGGACAGGGGTCTGGGGCCAACGTCCTGACTTTC	TRBD1	-	TRBV24-1	TRBJ2-6
CASDPGNQPQHF	TGTGCCAGCGATCCTGGCAATCAGCCCCAGCATTTT	-	many	TRBV6-6	TRBJ1-5
CSVEGTGARETQYF	TGCAGCGTTGAGGGGACAGGGGCACGAGAGACCCAGTACTTC	TRBD1	few	TRBV29-1	TRBJ2-5
CAGGMGPKNIQYF	TGTGCCGGAGGGATGGGACCCAAAAACATTCAGTACTTC	-	-	TRBV30	TRBJ2-4
CATRRVGTDTQYF	TGTGCCACCCGTCGGGTAGGCACAGATACGCAGTATTTT	-	-	TRBV27	TRBJ2-3
CSVNRVMNTEAFF	TGCAGCGTCAACAGGGTAATGAACACTGAAGCTTTCTTT	-	-	TRBV29-1	TRBJ1-1
CASSPLAVSYSEQFF	TGTGCCAGCAGCCCCCTAGCGGTATCCTACAGTGAGCAGTTCTTC	TRBD2	-	TRBV7-2	TRBJ2-1
CASSSGFPEETQYF	TGTGCCAGCAGCTCCGGATTTCCCGAGGAGACCCAGTACTTC	-	few	TRBV7-2	TRBJ2-5
CASSLQGDRETQYF	TGCGCCAGCAGCTTACAGGGAGATAGAGAGACCCAGTACTTC	-	-	TRBV5-1	TRBJ2-5
CASSSGGELGAKNIQYF	TGTGCCAGCAGCTCCGGGGGGGAGCTCGGAGCCAAAAACATTCAGTACTTC	TRBD2	few	TRBV7-9	TRBJ2-4
CASSQGWQGITDTQYF	TGCGCCAGCAGCCAAGGCTGGCAGGGGATCACAGATACGCAGTATTTT	-	few	TRBV4-3	TRBJ2-3
CSPGTSGTSYEQYF	TGCAGCCCTGGGACTAGCGGGACCTCCTACGAGCAGTACTTC	TRBD2	few	TRBV29-1	TRBJ2-7
CAGSFNSGRGETQYF	TGTGCCGGCAGCTTTAATAGCGGGAGAGGAGAGACCCAGTACTTC	TRBD2	-	TRBV7-6	TRBJ2-5
CASSLGGTQPQHF	TGTGCCAGCAGCTTAGGGGGGACCCAGCCCCAGCATTTT	-	many	TRBV7-3	TRBJ1-5
CASSFSVGRSYEQYF	TGTGCCAGCAGTTTTTCGGTCGGCAGGTCCTACGAGCAGTACTTC	-	-	TRBV27	TRBJ2-7
CSVVGPLVTSYEQYF	TGCAGCGTTGTCGGGCCCCTAGTGACCTCCTACGAGCAGTACTTC	-	few	TRBV29-1	TRBJ2-7
CASAPGTWVYEQYF	TGTGCCAGCGCCCCCGGGACATGGGTTTACGAGCAGTACTTC	-	many	TRBV11-2	TRBJ2-7
CASRKEPLGLAGSYEQYF	TGTGCCAGCAGGAAGGAACCTCTGGGACTAGCGGGAAGCTACGAGCAGTACTTC	TRBD2	-	TRBV6-1	TRBJ2-7
CSVRPQAGTDTQYF	TGCAGCGTTCGTCCCCAGGCTGGCACAGATACGCAGTATTTT	-	few	TRBV29-1	TRBJ2-3
CSVQNTEAFF	TGCAGCGTTCAGAACACTGAAGCTTTCTTT	-	-	TRBV29-1	TRBJ1-1
CATSPRLGSSLEAFF	TGTGCCACCAGCCCCAGGTTGGGGTCTAGTCTTGAAGCTTTCTTT	-	-	TRBV15	TRBJ1-1
CASSFTLSSYEQYF	TGTGCCAGCAGCTTCACCCTGAGCTCCTACGAGCAGTACTTC	-	-	TRBV7-3	TRBJ2-7
CASSLTGGGKTQYF	TGTGCCAGCAGCTTGACAGGGGGCGGAAAGACCCAGTACTTC	TRBD1	once	TRBV11-2	TRBJ2-5
CASSSKITWTQTGGYTF	TGTGCCAGCAGCAGTAAAATCACCTGGACACAGACAGGTGGCTACACCTTC	-	many	TRBV12-3/TRBV12-4	TRBJ1-2
CASSLSQDIQYF	TGTGCCAGCAGTTTATCGCAGGACATTCAGTACTTC	-	-	TRBV12-3/TRBV12-4	TRBJ2-4
CANRSGQGARGGKNIQYF	TGTGCCAACCGCTCTGGACAGGGGGCGAGAGGTGGCAAAAACATTCAGTACTTC	TRBD1	-	TRBV2	TRBJ2-4
CASSRDYGDYNEQFF	TGCGCCAGCAGCCGGGACTACGGCGACTACAATGAGCAGTTCTTC	TRBD2	-	TRBV5-1	TRBJ2-1
CASSYQRDPLYEQYF	TGTGCCAGCAGTTACCAGCGGGACCCTCTCTACGAGCAGTACTTC	TRBD2	few	TRBV7-2	TRBJ2-7
CACRPGLASTYEQYF	TGTGCCTGCAGACCAGGACTAGCGAGTACCTACGAGCAGTACTTC	TRBD2	-	TRBV28	TRBJ2-7
CASSLMGGWNTEAFF	TGTGCCAGCAGTTTAATGGGGGGCTGGAACACTGAAGCTTTCTTT	-	-	TRBV27	TRBJ1-1
CASTGQNSYEQYF	TGTGCCAGTACCGGACAAAACTCCTACGAGCAGTACTTC	-	-	TRBV12-3/TRBV12-4	TRBJ2-7
CATRIFGPPTRETQYF	TGTGCCACCAGAATATTCGGACCCCCAACGAGAGAGACCCAGTACTTC	-	few	TRBV24-1	TRBJ2-5
CSASGWEAFYNEQFF	TGCAGTGCTAGTGGGTGGGAGGCTTTCTACAATGAGCAGTTCTTC	-	-	TRBV20-1	TRBJ2-1
CASSPIGGRGYPGTEAFF	TGTGCCAGCTCACCAATCGGGGGCAGGGGATACCCAGGGACTGAAGCTTTCTTT	-	-	TRBV18	TRBJ1-1
CASSLQTGTGTYEQYF	TGTGCCAGCAGCCTCCAGACCGGGACAGGGACCTACGAGCAGTACTTC	TRBD1	-	TRBV7-2	TRBJ2-7
CSAPFSGSRGDEQYF	TGCAGTGCTCCGTTCTCCGGCTCCCGAGGGGACGAGCAGTACTTC	-	-	TRBV20-1	TRBJ2-7
CASTIPSPSGTDTQYF	TGTGCCAGCACCATCCCCTCCCCTAGCGGCACAGATACGCAGTATTTT	-	few	TRBV7-3	TRBJ2-3
CASSSLPGVPIPYEQYF	TGTGCCAGCAGCTCCTTGCCGGGGGTACCAATCCCCTACGAGCAGTACTTC	-	-	TRBV7-2	TRBJ2-7
CSARAGQGGNEQFF	TGCAGTGCTAGAGCGGGACAGGGTGGGAATGAGCAGTTCTTC	TRBD1	-	TRBV20-1	TRBJ2-1
CASSQALFLSLHNEQFF	TGTGCCAGCAGCCAAGCCCTTTTTCTCTCTCTTCACAATGAGCAGTTCTTC	-	-	TRBV3-1	TRBJ2-1